This T cell receptor (beta chain) was retrieved from a study of PD-1 blockade in mismatch repair-deficient tumors. Study information: All were previously treated, progressing patients with about twelve mismatch repair-deficient cancer types.

Clones were read by immunoSEQ multiplex PCR, and TCRdb kept only the in-frame ones, dropping some. In the table there are some 84,000 clones, roughly 80% of which are singletons. The CDR3 runs to 15 residues. Germline V gene data show CDR1 as SGHTA and CDR2 as FQGNSA. The V and J ends lost 5 bases and 1 base respectively, with 14 bases between them. The starting material was peripheral blood, obtained 12 weeks after starting pembrolizumab. The V call is TRBV7-2, the J call TRBJ1-1; D is undetermined. The origin of this receptor is an adult with mismatch repair-deficient cancer. This chain's CDR3 is CASSPWAAGNTEAFF. CDR3 sequence (DNA): TGTGCCAGCAGCCCCTGGGCGGCCGGGAACACTGAAGCTTTCTTT.